This T cell receptor (beta chain) is from a study of cytomegalovirus exposure and HLA in healthy donors. Findings and limits, study-wide: Most TCR sequences were rare, but some public TCRs occurred in many donors. For most TCR beta V segments, an earlier analysis put the productive rate at about 87% or about 30% of the time.

CDR3 length: 13 amino acids. Trimming shortened V by 5 bases and J by 5 bases, and 12 bases separated the two germline ends. Germline assignment: CDR1 SGHVS and CDR2 FNYEAQ. Vbeta (60) and Jbeta (13) primers were used in the PCR. The assay was immunoSEQ multiplex PCR, and TCRdb's table has in-frame clones only and misses some. The sample consists of roughly 86,000 clones, around two thirds of them appearing once. All the people who gave samples were healthy bone marrow donors. This clone was seen a handful of times. Its matching antigen is unknown. The sample was PBMCs. The rearrangement joins TRBV7-6 to TRBJ1-1; D possibly corresponds to TRBD1 (5 bases). This clonotype was obtained from a man younger than 40 in good health and CMV-seronegative. CDR3 sequence: CASSPLPGTEAFF. CDR3 in DNA: TGTGCCAGCAGCCCCCTTCCAGGGACTGAAGCTTTCTTT.